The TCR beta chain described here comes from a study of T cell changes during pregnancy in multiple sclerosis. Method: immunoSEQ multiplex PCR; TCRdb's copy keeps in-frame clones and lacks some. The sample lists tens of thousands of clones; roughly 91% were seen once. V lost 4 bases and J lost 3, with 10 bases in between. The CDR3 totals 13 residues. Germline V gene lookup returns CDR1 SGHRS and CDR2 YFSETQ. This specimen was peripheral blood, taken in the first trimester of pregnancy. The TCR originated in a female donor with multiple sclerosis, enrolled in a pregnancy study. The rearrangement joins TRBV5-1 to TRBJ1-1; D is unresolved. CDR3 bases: TGCGCCAGCAGCCTCCGCCGAGACACTGAAGCTTTCTTT. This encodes CASSLRRDTEAFF.